This T cell receptor beta chain was documented in a study of T cells in Graves' hyperthyroidism and ophthalmopathy. Germline V gene data show CDR1 as LGHDT and CDR2 as YNNKEL (reference sequence). The CDR3 runs 12 residues. V was cut by 2 bases and J by 10 bases, with 9 bases left in between. This clonotype was detected ten times or more. TCR beta CDR3 sequences were amplified from RNA transcripts. In the first-round RT-PCR of the TCR CDR3, the HTBI primer set was used. In TCRdb, the multiplex PCR reads were re-called with MiXCR into one record per CDR3 protein. The sample yields 300,000 to 450,000 distinct CDR3 sequences, 14% seen once.

The rearrangement links TRBV3-1 to TRBJ2-1; weak D call: TRBD2 (5 bases). The sequence came from a woman aged 25 to 45 with Graves' ophthalmopathy. Sequenced input: blood. CDR3 nucleotides: TGTGCCAGCAGCCAACGAGCGGCCGAGCAGTTCTTC. Translation: CASSQRAAEQFF.